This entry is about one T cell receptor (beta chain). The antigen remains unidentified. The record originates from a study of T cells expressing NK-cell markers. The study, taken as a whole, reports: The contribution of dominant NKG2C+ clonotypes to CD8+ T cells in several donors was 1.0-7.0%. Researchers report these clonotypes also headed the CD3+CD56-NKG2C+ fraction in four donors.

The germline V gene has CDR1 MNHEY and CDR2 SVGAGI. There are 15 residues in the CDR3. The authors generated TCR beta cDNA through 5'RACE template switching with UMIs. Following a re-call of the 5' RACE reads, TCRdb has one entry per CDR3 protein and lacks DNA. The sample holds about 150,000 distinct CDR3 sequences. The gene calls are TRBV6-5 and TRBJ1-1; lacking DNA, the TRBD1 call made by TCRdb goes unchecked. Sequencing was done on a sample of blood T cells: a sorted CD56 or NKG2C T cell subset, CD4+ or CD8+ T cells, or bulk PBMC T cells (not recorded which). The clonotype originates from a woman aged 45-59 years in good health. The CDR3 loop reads CASSPLRGRNTEAFF.